The next 5 T cell receptor beta chains were all read from a single sample in a study. TCRdb itself ran the RT-PCR reads through MiXCR, one entry per CDR3 protein. The table records approximately 720,000 distinct CDR3 sequences, 14% of them present only once. Sequencing used memory CD4+ T cells from blood. The origin of the receptors is a female donor in good health, serving as a healthy control.

This clonotype came up many times. V gene TRBV20-1 combines with J gene TRBJ2-4, with 7 nucleotides matching TRBD1. The ends lost 1 base at V and 3 bases at J; junction bases unmatched: 0. Germline V gene data show CDR1 as DFQATT and CDR2 as SNEGSKA (reference sequence). CDR3 length: 13 amino acids. Here the CDR3 DNA reads TGCAGTGCTAGAGGGGACAGCAAAAACATTCAGTACTTC. The encoded protein is CSARGDSKNIQYF.

This clonotype was recorded a few times. The genes are TRBV7-2 and TRBJ2-1; 8 positions agree with TRBD2. The CDR3 length is 17 residues. In germline, CDR1 is SGHTA, CDR2 FQGNSA. Trimming cost V 0 bases and J 7 bases; bases outside gene matches: 11. The CDR3 loop reads CASSLARFGLAGNEQFF. The CDR3 DNA reads as TGTGCCAGCAGCTTAGCGAGGTTTGGCTTAGCGGGGAATGAGCAGTTCTTC.

This clonotype was picked up a small number of times. CDR3 amino acids: CASSEGAGPYNYEQYF. The CDR3 coding sequence is TGTGCCAGCAGTGAAGGGGCGGGCCCTTACAACTACGAGCAGTACTTC. This chain connects TRBV25-1 to TRBJ2-7; tentatively, D is TRBD1 or TRBD2 (5 bases each). V was clipped by 2 bases and J by 3 bases, with 17 bases between them. Looked up from germline, CDR1 is MGHDK and CDR2 is SYGVNS. This CDR3 has 16 residues.

This clonotype was observed at least ten times. This sequence joins TRBV5-1 and TRBJ2-3; TRBD1 might be the D (6 bases). Germline V gene sequence: CDR1 SGHRS, CDR2 YFSETQ. CDR3 length: 15 amino acids. The V gene lost 6 bases and the J gene lost 0 bases, with 14 bases spanning the gap. The DNA for the CDR3 is TGCGCCAGCACCACCGGACAGCCTAGCACAGATACGCAGTATTTT. This translates into CASTTGQPSTDTQYF.

This clonotype came up many times. CDR3 in amino acids: CASRKGTDEAFF. CDR3 nucleotide sequence: TGTGCCAGCAGGAAGGGGACTGATGAAGCTTTCTTT. V and J are TRBV12-3 or TRBV12-4 and TRBJ1-1; possible D gene TRBD1, 5 bases. V lost 6 bases and J 7 bases, leaving 12 bases between the germline ends. This CDR3 comprises 12 residues.